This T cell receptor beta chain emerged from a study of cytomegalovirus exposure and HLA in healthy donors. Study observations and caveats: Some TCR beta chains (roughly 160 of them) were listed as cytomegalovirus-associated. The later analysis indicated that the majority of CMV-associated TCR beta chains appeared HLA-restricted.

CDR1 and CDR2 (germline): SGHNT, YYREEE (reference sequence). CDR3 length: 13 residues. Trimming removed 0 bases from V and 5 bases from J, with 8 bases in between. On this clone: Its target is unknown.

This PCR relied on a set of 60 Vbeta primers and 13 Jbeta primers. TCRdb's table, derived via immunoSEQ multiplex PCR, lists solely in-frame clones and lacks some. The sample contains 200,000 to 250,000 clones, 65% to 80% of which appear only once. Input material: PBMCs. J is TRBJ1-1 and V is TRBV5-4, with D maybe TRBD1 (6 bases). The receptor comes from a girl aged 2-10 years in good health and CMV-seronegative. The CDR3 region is CASSLGRGTEAFF. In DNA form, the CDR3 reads TGTGCCAGCAGCTTGGGCAGGGGAACTGAAGCTTTCTTT.